Listed below are T cell receptor beta chains from one sample, sequenced in a study of sequential checkpoint blockade in melanoma. The table came from immunoSEQ multiplex PCR; TCRdb's copy has only in-frame clones and leaves some out. The sample lists around 5,000 clones; 24% were seen once. The material sequenced was tumor tissue (inferred from file names), taken from a patient given nivolumab and ipilimumab in sequence. The origin of the receptors is a human donor with melanoma. CDR3s include the opening cysteine and the closing phenylalanine or tryptophan. The order of the fields is J gene, D gene, clone size, V gene, CDR3 protein, CDR3 DNA. A D gene is named only where the DNA matches it firmly. Clone size appears in some rows only: once, few, many, or a class for an expanded clone.

J: TRBJ1-3; D: NA; size: NA; V: TRBV9; CDR3: CASSGSGDTIYF; DNA: TGTGCCAGCAGTGGATCTGGGGACACCATATATTTT
J: TRBJ2-3; D: NA; size: NA; V: TRBV6-8; CDR3: CASSYNMGVAASTDTQYF; DNA: TGTGCCAGCAGTTATAACATGGGGGTAGCGGCGAGCACAGATACGCAGTATTTT
J: TRBJ1-2; D: NA; size: few; V: TRBV6-8; CDR3: CASSIKIDYGYTF; DNA: TGTGCCAGCAGTATTAAAATAGACTATGGCTACACCTTC
J: TRBJ2-6; D: TRBD2; size: few; V: TRBV12-5; CDR3: CASGSEIRAGALEDVLTF; DNA: TGTGCTAGTGGTTCGGAAATCCGAGCGGGGGCCTTAGAAGACGTCCTGACTTTC
J: TRBJ1-5; D: NA; size: many; V: TRBV7-6; CDR3: CASSQVMAGDQPQHF; DNA: TGTGCCAGCAGCCAAGTAATGGCGGGCGATCAGCCCCAGCATTTT
J: TRBJ2-1; D: TRBD2; size: NA; V: TRBV18; CDR3: CASSPPSGSLNEQFF; DNA: TGTGCCAGCTCACCCCCTAGCGGGAGTTTGAATGAGCAGTTCTTC
J: TRBJ2-7; D: TRBD2; size: NA; V: TRBV5-1; CDR3: CASSEGLAVNYEQYF; DNA: TGCGCCAGCAGCGAAGGGCTAGCGGTTAACTACGAGCAGTACTTC
J: TRBJ1-4; D: NA; size: once; V: TRBV25-1; CDR3: CASSEPGDLQKLFF; DNA: TGTGCCAGCAGTGAACCCGGGGATTTGCAAAAACTGTTTTTT
J: TRBJ1-6; D: NA; size: few; V: TRBV11-3; CDR3: CASSFQTGPYSPLHF; DNA: TGTGCCAGCAGCTTCCAGACAGGCCCCTATTCACCCCTCCACTTT
J: TRBJ2-2; D: NA; size: NA; V: TRBV18; CDR3: CASSPPAANTGELFF; DNA: TGTGCCAGCTCACCACCGGCCGCGAACACCGGGGAGCTGTTTTTT
J: TRBJ2-3; D: NA; size: NA; V: TRBV11-3; CDR3: CASSLVAGASTDTQYF; DNA: TGTGCCAGCAGCTTAGTTGCCGGGGCTAGCACAGATACGCAGTATTTT
J: TRBJ2-6; D: NA; size: many; V: TRBV23-1; CDR3: CASSQSGANVLTF; DNA: TGCGCCAGCAGCCAATCTGGGGCCAACGTCCTGACTTTC
J: TRBJ1-3; D: NA; size: NA; V: TRBV5-1; CDR3: CASSLAQTAGTMSSGNTIYF; DNA: TGCGCCAGCAGCTTGGCCCAAACAGCCGGGACTATGAGCTCTGGAAACACCATATATTTT
J: TRBJ2-3; D: NA; size: few; V: TRBV23-1; CDR3: CASSLASGNTQYF; DNA: TGCGCCAGCAGCTTGGCGTCGGGTAATACGCAGTATTTT
J: TRBJ2-7; D: NA; size: medium-sized; V: TRBV6-8; CDR3: CASSQQGNEQYF; DNA: TGTGCCAGCAGTCAACAGGGAAACGAGCAGTACTTC
J: TRBJ1-5; D: NA; size: few; V: TRBV6-8; CDR3: CASRTGKHQPQHF; DNA: TGTGCCAGCAGAACAGGGAAACATCAGCCCCAGCATTTT
J: TRBJ2-2; D: NA; size: once; V: TRBV5-1; CDR3: CASSLVGGAGSGELFF; DNA: TGCGCCAGCAGCTTGGTCGGGGGCGCCGGGAGCGGGGAGCTGTTTTTT
J: TRBJ1-5; D: NA; size: NA; V: TRBV28; CDR3: CASSFGGDRDQPQHF; DNA: TGTGCCAGCAGTTTCGGGGGGGACCGGGATCAGCCCCAGCATTTT
J: TRBJ1-2; D: TRBD1; size: few; V: TRBV11-3; CDR3: CASSLDRDRGYYGYTF; DNA: TGTGCCAGCAGCTTAGATAGGGACAGGGGGTACTATGGCTACACCTTC
J: TRBJ1-4; D: NA; size: few; V: TRBV6-7; CDR3: CASSRGEKLFF; DNA: TGTGCCAGCAGCAGGGGTGAAAAACTGTTTTTT
J: TRBJ2-3; D: TRBD1; size: NA; V: TRBV9; CDR3: CASSYDRATDTDTQYF; DNA: TGTGCCAGCAGTTACGACAGGGCTACCGACACAGATACGCAGTATTTT
J: TRBJ2-7; D: NA; size: medium-sized; V: TRBV6-8; CDR3: CASSSGAYEQYF; DNA: TGTGCCAGCAGTTCAGGGGCGTACGAGCAGTACTTC